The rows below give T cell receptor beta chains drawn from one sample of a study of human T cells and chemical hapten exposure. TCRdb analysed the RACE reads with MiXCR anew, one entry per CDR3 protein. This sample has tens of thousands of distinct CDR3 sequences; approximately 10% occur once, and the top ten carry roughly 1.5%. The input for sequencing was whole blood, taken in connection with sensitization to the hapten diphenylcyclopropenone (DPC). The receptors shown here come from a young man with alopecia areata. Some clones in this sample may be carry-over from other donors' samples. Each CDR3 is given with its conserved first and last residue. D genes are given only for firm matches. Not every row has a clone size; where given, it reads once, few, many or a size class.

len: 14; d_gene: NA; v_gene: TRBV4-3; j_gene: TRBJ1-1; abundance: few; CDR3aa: CASSQGSRRTEAFF; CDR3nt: TGCGCCAGCAGCCAAGGGAGTCGGAGGACTGAAGCTTTCTTT
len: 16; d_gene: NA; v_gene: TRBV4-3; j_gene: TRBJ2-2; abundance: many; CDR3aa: CASSRSSVESYGELFF; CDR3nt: TGCGCCAGCAGCCGGAGTAGCGTGGAATCCTACGGGGAGCTGTTTTTT
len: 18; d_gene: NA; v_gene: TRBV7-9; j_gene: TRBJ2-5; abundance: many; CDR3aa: CASSSTVTGLPRVKTQYF; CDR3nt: TGTGCCAGCAGCTCAACTGTGACGGGACTCCCCAGAGTTAAGACCCAGTACTTC
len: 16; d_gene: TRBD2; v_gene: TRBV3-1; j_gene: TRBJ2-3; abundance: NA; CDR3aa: CASSLRTSGVTDTQYF; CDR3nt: TGTGCCAGCAGCCTCCGGACTAGCGGGGTAACAGATACGCAGTATTTT
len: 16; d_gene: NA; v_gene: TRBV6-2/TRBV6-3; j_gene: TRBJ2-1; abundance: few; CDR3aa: CASSSIRLKSYNEQFF; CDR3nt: TGTGCCAGCAGTTCAATCCGCCTGAAATCCTACAATGAGCAGTTCTTC
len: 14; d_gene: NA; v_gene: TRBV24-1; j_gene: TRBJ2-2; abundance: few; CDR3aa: CATSEGLATGELFF; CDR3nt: TGTGCCACCAGTGAAGGGCTAGCGACCGGGGAGCTGTTTTTT
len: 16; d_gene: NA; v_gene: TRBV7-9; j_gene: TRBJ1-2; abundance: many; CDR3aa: CASSSIRAQDHYGYTF; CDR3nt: TGTGCCAGCAGCTCGATCCGGGCCCAGGACCACTATGGCTACACCTTC
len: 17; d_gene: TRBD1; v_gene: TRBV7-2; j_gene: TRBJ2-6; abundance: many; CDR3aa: CASSSPDRGPGANVLTF; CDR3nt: TGTGCCAGCAGTTCCCCTGACAGGGGACCTGGGGCCAACGTCCTGACTTTC
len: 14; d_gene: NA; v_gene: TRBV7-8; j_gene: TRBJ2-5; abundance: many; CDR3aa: CASSLKGVRETQYF; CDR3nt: TGTGCCAGCAGCTTAAAAGGGGTACGGGAGACCCAGTACTTC
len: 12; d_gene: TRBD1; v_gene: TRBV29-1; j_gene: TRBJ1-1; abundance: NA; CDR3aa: CSARTGVTEAFF; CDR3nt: TGCAGCGCAAGGACAGGGGTAACTGAAGCTTTCTTT
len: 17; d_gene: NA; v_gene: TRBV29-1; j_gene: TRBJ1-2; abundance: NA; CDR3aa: CSVEAPIGPTINYGYTF; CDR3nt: TGCAGCGTTGAAGCACCTATTGGTCCCACTATTAACTATGGCTACACCTTC
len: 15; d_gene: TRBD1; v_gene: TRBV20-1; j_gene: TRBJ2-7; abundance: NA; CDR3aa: CSARDLRDRAYEQYF; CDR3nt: TGCAGTGCTAGAGATTTAAGGGACAGGGCCTACGAGCAGTACTTC
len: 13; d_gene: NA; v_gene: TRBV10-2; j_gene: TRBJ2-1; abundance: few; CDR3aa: CASRGRSYNEQFF; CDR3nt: TGCGCCAGCAGGGGGAGATCCTACAATGAGCAGTTCTTC